The rows below give T cell receptor beta chains drawn from one sample of a study of siplizumab effects on memory and regulatory T cells. Clones were read by immunoSEQ multiplex PCR, and TCRdb kept only the in-frame ones, dropping some. This table has about 100,000 clones, over 90% appearing once. The specimen was Tregs sorted from blood. These receptors were collected from a human donor in good health. CDR3s include the opening cysteine and the closing phenylalanine or tryptophan. The D gene is left open where the match is weak. Only some rows state a clone size, as once, few, many or a class for expanded clones.

abundance	d_gene	v_gene	j_gene	CDR3nt	CDR3aa
NA	NA	TRBV2	TRBJ2-5	TGTGCCAGCAGTGAGAGCGGATTGATGCAAGAGACCCAGTACTTC	CASSESGLMQETQYF
NA	TRBD1	TRBV5-4	TRBJ1-2	TGTGCCAGCAGCTTGCTGGGCAGGGGGTCGGGTAGCTACACCTTC	CASSLLGRGSGSYTF
NA	NA	TRBV6-6	TRBJ1-2	TGTGCCAGCATCGAGACCCGCGGCTATGGCTACACCTTC	CASIETRGYGYTF
NA	NA	TRBV4-1	TRBJ2-2	TGCGCCAGCAGCCACCAAGGGGGCACCGGGGAGCTGTTTTTT	CASSHQGGTGELFF
few	NA	TRBV19	TRBJ1-5	TGTGCCAGTAGTCCACAGAGCAATCAGCCCCAGCATTTT	CASSPQSNQPQHF
NA	TRBD1	TRBV11-3	TRBJ1-2	TGTGCCAGCAGCTTAGATAGACAGGGAACCTATGGCTACACCTTC	CASSLDRQGTYGYTF
once	TRBD2	TRBV11-3	TRBJ2-1	TGTGCCAGCAGCTTCGGTCTAGCGGTAAATGAGCAGTTCTTC	CASSFGLAVNEQFF
NA	NA	TRBV10-3	TRBJ1-1	TGTGCCATCAGTGGGGGGGACACTGAAGCTTTCTTT	CAISGGDTEAFF
NA	NA	TRBV5-4	TRBJ2-7	TGTGCCAGCAGCGGCGGGACCCTGAGCTACGAGCAGTACTTC	CASSGGTLSYEQYF
NA	NA	TRBV5-4	TRBJ1-1	TGTGCCAGCAGCTTGCAGCGGCAAAGCACTGAAGCTTTCTTT	CASSLQRQSTEAFF
NA	NA	TRBV6-1	TRBJ2-1	TGTGCCAGCAGTGAATCCCCGGGGGTTCCCTACAATGAGCAGTTCTTC	CASSESPGVPYNEQFF
NA	NA	TRBV21-1	TRBJ1-1	TGTGCCAGCAGCAATAGACCCGGGGGACAGGGGCATAGCACTGAAGCTTTCTTT	CASSNRPGGQGHSTEAFF
NA	NA	TRBV21-1	TRBJ1-1	TGTGCCAGCAGTAATGAAGACAGGAACACTGAAGCTTTCTTT	CASSNEDRNTEAFF
NA	TRBD2	TRBV5-1	TRBJ2-7	TGCGCCAGCAGCTGGGGCGGGGAGGGGCAGTACTTC	CASSWGGEGQYF
NA	TRBD2	TRBV18	TRBJ2-1	TGTGCCAGCTCACTAACTAGCGGAAGTTACAATGAGCAGTTCTTC	CASSLTSGSYNEQFF
NA	TRBD1	TRBV29-1	TRBJ2-5	TGCAGCGTTGAAGTCCAGGGGGTGGAGACCCAGTACTTC	CSVEVQGVETQYF
once	NA	TRBV5-5	TRBJ2-7	TGTGCCAGCAGCTTGTCGTTAGGGGACCCCTACGAGCAGTACTTC	CASSLSLGDPYEQYF
NA	NA	TRBV6-4	TRBJ1-2	TGTGCCAGCAGTGACTCGAGAGCTGGCTACACCTTC	CASSDSRAGYTF
NA	NA	TRBV18	TRBJ1-2	TGTGCCAGCTCACCAGGAGTCAACTATGGCTACACCTTC	CASSPGVNYGYTF
NA	TRBD2	TRBV2	TRBJ2-3	TGTGCCAGTGGCCAGGGACTAGCGGGGGGGGTCGATACGCAGTATTTT	CASGQGLAGGVDTQYF
NA	NA	TRBV11-2	TRBJ1-5	TGTGCCAGCAGCTTCGGTAGCAATCAGCCCCAGCATTTT	CASSFGSNQPQHF
NA	TRBD1	TRBV4-2	TRBJ2-5	TGTGCCAGCAGCCAAGGACAGGGATTAACGAAAGAGACCCAGTACTTC	CASSQGQGLTKETQYF
NA	NA	TRBV6-5	TRBJ1-4	TGTGCCAGCGGGAGGGACGGAGAAAAACTGTTTTTT	CASGRDGEKLFF
NA	NA	TRBV6-1	TRBJ2-5	TGTGCCAGCAGTGAAGTAGTGACCCAGTACTTC	CASSEVVTQYF
NA	NA	TRBV19	TRBJ1-1	TGTGCCAGTAGTATAGTGGCAGGAGGATTTGAAGCTTTCTTT	CASSIVAGGFEAFF
once	NA	TRBV28	TRBJ2-3	TGTGCCAGCAGCTCCGCCGGGGCTCCGGATACGCAGTATTTT	CASSSAGAPDTQYF
once	NA	TRBV30	TRBJ2-7	TGTGCCTGGAGTGTAGGGCCCCGGCGGTGGGTCTCCTACGAGCAGTACTTC	CAWSVGPRRWVSYEQYF
NA	NA	TRBV7-2	TRBJ1-5	TGTGCCAGCAGCGCCCTTCAGGGGAGCAATCAGCCCCAGCATTTT	CASSALQGSNQPQHF
NA	NA	TRBV6-6	TRBJ1-1	TGTGCCAGCAGTTACTTTGGAGGGACGGACACTGAAGCTTTCTTT	CASSYFGGTDTEAFF
NA	TRBD1	TRBV4-1	TRBJ1-2	TGCGCCAGCAGCCAACAATGGACAGGGAGGATCTATGGCTACACCTTC	CASSQQWTGRIYGYTF
NA	NA	TRBV14	TRBJ2-7	TGTGCCAGCAGCCCGACTAGGTTGGTCTACGAGCAGTACTTC	CASSPTRLVYEQYF
NA	TRBD1	TRBV6-5	TRBJ2-2	TGTGCCAGCAGTTACTCGGGCAGGGGGCCCGGGGAGCTGTTTTTT	CASSYSGRGPGELFF
NA	TRBD1	TRBV4-1	TRBJ1-1	TGCGCCAGCAGCCAAAACAGGGGGGGTGAAGCTTTCTTT	CASSQNRGGEAFF
once	NA	TRBV4-1	TRBJ2-7	TGCGCCAGCAACAAAGGGACAACAACCTACGAGCAGTACTTC	CASNKGTTTYEQYF
NA	TRBD2	TRBV6-6	TRBJ2-7	TGTGCCAGCAGTTACGCCGTGTTAGCGGGGGTCCACGAGCAGTACTTC	CASSYAVLAGVHEQYF
NA	NA	TRBV30	TRBJ1-2	TGTGCCTGGAGGGCTCTGGGAGGAGGGTATGGCTACACCTTC	CAWRALGGGYGYTF
once	NA	TRBV9	TRBJ2-2	TGTGCCAGCAGCGTAGGGATAGGTAGCTCCACCGGGGAGCTGTTTTTT	CASSVGIGSSTGELFF
once	NA	TRBV5-1	TRBJ1-2	TGCGCCAGCAGCTTCTCTGGACTAGATGGCTACACCTTC	CASSFSGLDGYTF
NA	TRBD2	TRBV5-4	TRBJ2-1	TGTGCCAGCAGTCGGCCCCCACCGGGACTAGCGGGATCAAACTACAATGAGCAGTTCTTC	CASSRPPPGLAGSNYNEQFF
NA	NA	TRBV19	TRBJ2-3	TGTGCCAGTAGTATGGACTTAAATACGCAGTATTTT	CASSMDLNTQYF
NA	NA	TRBV5-6	TRBJ1-5	TGTGCCAGCAGCCAAGATGGGGGGCTGGGCCAGCCCCAGCATTTT	CASSQDGGLGQPQHF
NA	TRBD1	TRBV5-6	TRBJ1-6	TGTGCCAGCAGCTGGGCCGGGACAGGGCTTAGCTCCTATAATTCACCCCTCCACTTT	CASSWAGTGLSSYNSPLHF
NA	NA	TRBV4-3	TRBJ2-5	TGCGCCAGCAGCCAAGTGTACGGACAAGAGACCCAGTACTTC	CASSQVYGQETQYF
NA	NA	TRBV9	TRBJ2-2	TGTGCCAGCAGCGTACCCGGGGAGCTGTTTTTT	CASSVPGELFF
NA	NA	TRBV12-5	TRBJ1-1	TGTGCTAGTGGTTTGCCACTCCAGGGGAACACTGAAGCTTTCTTT	CASGLPLQGNTEAFF
NA	NA	TRBV7-2	TRBJ2-3	TGTGCCAGCAGCCCCGGTACGATGGATACGCAGTATTTT	CASSPGTMDTQYF
NA	TRBD2	TRBV5-4	TRBJ2-3	TGTGCCAGCAGCTTGAGGACTAGCGGGGGACACACAGATACGCAGTATTTT	CASSLRTSGGHTDTQYF
NA	NA	TRBV4-2	TRBJ2-7	TGTGCCAGCAGCCAATCTGGCGGGGTGGTATCCTACGAGCAGTACTTC	CASSQSGGVVSYEQYF
NA	NA	TRBV30	TRBJ2-5	TGTGCCTGGAGTAAACGGAACGCGCAAGAGACCCAGTACTTC	CAWSKRNAQETQYF
once	NA	TRBV2	TRBJ1-1	TGTGCCAGCAGTGACCGGGGGGCGAAATTTTGGGCTTTCTTT	CASSDRGAKFWAFF
NA	NA	TRBV18	TRBJ2-7	TGTGCCAGCTCACCACCAATACCCTCCTACGAGCAGTACTTC	CASSPPIPSYEQYF
NA	NA	TRBV7-3	TRBJ1-6	TGTGCCAGCAGCTCCGGGGACACTTCACCCCTCCACTTT	CASSSGDTSPLHF
NA	NA	TRBV10-3	TRBJ1-2	TGTGCCATCCATTTCGGGGGCGGAGGCTACACCTTC	CAIHFGGGGYTF